This entry concerns a single T cell receptor (beta chain). The data derive from a study of blood T cell repertoires in COVID-19. About the study: Collection of acute and convalescent COVID-19 samples took place in the United States, Italy and Spain.

Per the germline V gene, CDR1 is LGHDT and CDR2 is YNNKEL (reference sequence). The CDR3 covers 16 residues. V was shortened by 1 base and J by 8 bases, with 20 bases between the two germline ends. The authors' processing: Reference gene primers were amplified, and this amplification served to estimate nucleated cell counts. The protocol was immunoSEQ multiplex PCR, while the TCRdb copy is restricted to in-frame clones and leaves out a portion. D and trimming come from the DNA, and the V and J calls and clone size come from that table. Here the sample spans approximately 200,000 clones, 88% being singletons.

The sequenced material came from peripheral blood. This chain joins TRBV3-1 (or the pseudogene TRBV3-2) and TRBJ1-2, with D perhaps matching TRBD1 (5 bases). The TCR comes from a woman aged 55-70 years with acute or convalescent COVID-19. The CDR3 bases are TGTGCCAGCAGCCAAGTTAGACAATGGGGCGCGGAGGGCTACACCTTC. Translated, it gives CASSQVRQWGAEGYTF.